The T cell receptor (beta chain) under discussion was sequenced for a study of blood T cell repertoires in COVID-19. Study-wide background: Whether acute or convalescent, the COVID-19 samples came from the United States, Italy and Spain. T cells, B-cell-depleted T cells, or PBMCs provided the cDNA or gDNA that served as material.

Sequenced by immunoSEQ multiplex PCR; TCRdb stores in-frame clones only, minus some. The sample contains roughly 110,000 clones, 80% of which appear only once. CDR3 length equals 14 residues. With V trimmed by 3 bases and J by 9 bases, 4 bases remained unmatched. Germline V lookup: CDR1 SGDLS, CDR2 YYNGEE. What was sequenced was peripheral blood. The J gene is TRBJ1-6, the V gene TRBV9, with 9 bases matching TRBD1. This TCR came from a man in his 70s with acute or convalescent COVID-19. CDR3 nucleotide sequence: TGTGCCAGCAGCGGGACAGGGGTTACTTCACCCCTCCACTTT. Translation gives CASSGTGVTSPLHF.